The entry that follows covers one TCR beta chain sequence. Trimming shortened V by 2 bases and J by 4 bases, and 6 bases separated the two germline ends. The germline gives CDR1 GTSNPN, CDR2 SVGIG (reference sequence). The CDR3 is 12 amino acids. Only in-frame clones appear in the TCRdb table, and some are missing; sequencing was by immunoSEQ multiplex PCR. The sample lists more than 90,000 clones; 81% were seen once. Chemo-refractory metastatic non-small-cell lung cancer patients were treated with focal radiation plus CTLA-4 blockade with ipilimumab. This sample stems from a study of radiotherapy plus CTLA-4 blockade in lung cancer.

The chain employs TRBV30 and TRBJ1-5; D is ambiguous. The specimen comprised peripheral blood, sampled from a patient treated with radiotherapy plus ipilimumab. The origin of this receptor is a human donor with non-small cell lung cancer that progressed on radiotherapy plus ipilimumab. Some clones in this sample may be carry-over from other donors' samples. For the CDR3, the DNA is TGTGCCTGGAGTAGGGCAAATCAGCCCCAGCATTTT. This sequence encodes CAWSRANQPQHF.